This entry lists 30 T cell receptor beta chains sequenced from one sample in a study of cytomegalovirus exposure and HLA in healthy donors. PCR used 60 Vbeta primers and 13 Jbeta primers. Produced via immunoSEQ multiplex PCR; TCRdb's table is partial and in-frame only. The table records about 170,000 clones, roughly 85% of them present only once. What was sequenced was PBMCs. All receptors come from a boy younger than 10 in good health and CMV-seronegative.

This clone was recorded a few times. The J gene is TRBJ2-1, the V gene TRBV6-4, with TRBD2 identical over 8 bases. Germline V gene data show CDR1 as MRHNA and CDR2 as SNTAGT. This CDR3 region has 16 residues. J lost 10 bases, V lost 0 bases, and 11 bases had no gene match. The DNA of the CDR3 is TGTGCCAGCAGTGACTCGATATCGGGGGGGGCCTCCGAGCAGTTCTTC. It is translated as CASSDSISGGASEQFF.

DNA of the CDR3: TGTGCCAGCAGTGCGACACGCCAAGAGACCCAGTACTTC. Protein product: CASSATRQETQYF. This rearrangement joins TRBV2 to TRBJ2-5, with D unclear. CDR1 and CDR2 (germline): SNHLY, FYNNEI. V was trimmed by 4 bases and J by 1 base, leaving 7 bases between them. The length of the CDR3 is 13 residues.

This chain uses TRBV28 with TRBJ1-5, with a weak D call TRBD1 (5 bases). V was pared by 6 bases and J by 0 bases, with 12 bases between. Germline V gene lookup returns CDR1 MDHEN and CDR2 SYDVKM. The CDR3 is made up of 15 amino acids. CDR3 region: CASSKGLLSNQPQHF. CDR3 DNA sequence: TGTGCCAGCAGCAAGGGACTCCTTAGCAATCAGCCCCAGCATTTT.

The genes are TRBV4-1 and TRBJ1-4; D call uncertain. CDR1 is MGHRA and CDR2 is YSYEKL in the germline V gene. The CDR3 totals 16 residues. Trimming removed 3 bases from V and 2 bases from J, with 13 bases in between. CDR3 sequence (DNA): TGCGCCAGCAGCCACCATCTATTTTTTACTAATGAAAAACTGTTTTTT. Translated, it gives CASSHHLFFTNEKLFF.

This rearrangement joins TRBV4-2 to TRBJ2-2, with unresolved D. Trimming cost V 0 bases and J 7 bases, with 6 bases left between them. This CDR3 region has 13 residues. Germline-derived CDR1 and CDR2 are LGHNA and YNFKEQ. CDR3 residues: CASSQDRSGELFF. The CDR3, as DNA: TGTGCCAGCAGCCAAGATCGTAGCGGGGAGCTGTTTTTT.

V is TRBV7-6 and J is TRBJ2-1, with 8 bases that match TRBD1. Germline-derived CDR1 and CDR2 are SGHVS and FNYEAQ. Trimming at V came to 2 bases and at J to 4 bases, leaving 7 bases not matched to a gene. The CDR3 loop spans 16 amino acids. CDR3 loop: CASSLQQGVGYNEQFF. The CDR3 nucleotides are TGTGCCAGCAGCTTACAACAGGGGGTAGGGTACAATGAGCAGTTCTTC.

There are a few counts of this clone. The chain combines TRBV7-2 with TRBJ2-1, with 7 nucleotides matching TRBD2. The CDR3 covers 12 residues. V gave up 6 bases and J gave up 15 bases; unmatched junction bases: 11. Germline V lookup: CDR1 SGHTA, CDR2 FQGNSA. The chain's CDR3 is CASSQFRGDPFF. CDR3 bases: TGTGCCAGCAGTCAGTTTCGGGGGGATCCGTTCTTC.

The chain couples TRBV7-9 to TRBJ1-1; the match to TRBD1 covers 7 bases. CDR3 length: 14 amino acids. Germline trimming cut 6 bases from V and 3 bases from J; bases unmatched to any gene: 7. CDR1 and CDR2 from the germline V gene are SEHNR and FQNEAQ (reference sequence). The CDR3 reads CASRSTGVDTEAFF. The CDR3 nucleotides are TGTGCCAGCAGATCTACAGGGGTCGACACTGAAGCTTTCTTT.

The V call is TRBV28, the J call TRBJ1-2, with TRBD1 matching 7 bases. The CDR3 is 14 residues long. CDR1 and CDR2 from the germline V gene are MDHEN and SYDVKM. Trimming cost V 4 bases and J 8 bases; bases outside gene matches: 10. The CDR3 DNA reads as TGTGCCAGCAGTTCCGGGACAGCCGACGGGGGCTACACCTTC. Translation gives CASSSGTADGGYTF.

The chain combines TRBV9 with TRBJ1-1; weak D call: TRBD1 (6 bases). CDR1 and CDR2 from the germline V gene are SGDLS and YYNGEE. Trimming removed 1 base from V and 2 bases from J, with 12 bases in between. The CDR3 runs to 15 residues. CDR3 amino acids: CASSVSAGANTEAFF. DNA of the CDR3: TGTGCCAGCAGCGTATCGGCGGGGGCCAACACTGAAGCTTTCTTT. The complete variable domain, with remaining parts taken from reference TRBV9 and TRBJ1-1, reads DSGVTQTPKHLITATGQRVTLRCSPRSGDLSVYWYQQSLDQGLQFLIQYYNGEERAKGNILERFSAQQFPDLHSELNLSSLELGDSALYFCASSVSAGANTEAFFGQGTRLTVV.

J is TRBJ2-7 and V is TRBV5-6; TRBD2 might be the D (5 bases). Looked up from germline, CDR1 is SGHDT and CDR2 is YYEEEE. The CDR3 has 12 residues. Between the trimmed V and J ends, which lost 7 bases and 4 bases, there was a span of 12 bases. In nucleotides, the CDR3 is TGTGCCAGCCAGTCCTCGGGATACGAGCAGTACGTC. Its translation: CASQSSGYEQYV.

This clone has just a few counts. The V and J genes are TRBV20-1 and TRBJ2-7; 8 bases fit TRBD1. The CDR3 is 11 amino acids. The V and J ends lost 8 bases and 1 base, in that order; junction bases with no gene match: 1. In germline, CDR1 is DFQATT, CDR2 SNEGSKA (reference sequence). CDR3: CSRTGSYEQYF. In DNA form, the CDR3 reads TGCAGTCGGACAGGGTCCTACGAGCAGTACTTC.

This sequence joins TRBV9 and TRBJ2-5, with 8 positions matching TRBD1. Germline CDR1 is SGDLS and CDR2 is YYNGEE. The CDR3 extends over 12 amino acids. V trimming: 9 bases; J trimming: 3 bases; junction bases outside the gene matches: 4. Here the CDR3 DNA reads TGTGCCACAGACAGGGGAAAAGAGACCCAGTACTTC. Its protein product is CATDRGKETQYF.

The table lists this clone with a few counts. One junction end does not reproduce the germline sequence, and a read error may be involved. This chain uses TRBV6-4 with TRBJ2-5; a possible D gene is TRBD1 (5 bases). The CDR3 loop spans 16 amino acids. Germline loops: CDR1 MRHNA, CDR2 SNTAGT. CDR3 in DNA: TGTGCCAGCAGTTACTCGCCCAGGGCAGGACAAGAGACCCAGTACTTC. This gives the protein CASSYSPRAGQETQYF.

The rearrangement uses TRBV28 and TRBJ1-5; tentative D call: TRBD1 (5 bases). Trimming pared 6 bases from V and 4 bases from J, leaving 16 bases between. Germline CDR1 MDHEN, CDR2 SYDVKM. This CDR3 has 15 residues. The CDR3 nucleotides read TGTGCCAGCAGCTCAGCCGGGACTTCTAATCAGCCCCAGCATTTT. It translates to CASSSAGTSNQPQHF.

The chain is built from TRBV7-8 and TRBJ2-2; possibly TRBD2 for D (5 bases). The CDR3 totals 14 residues. Trimming cost V 5 bases and J 7 bases, with 14 bases left between them. Germline-derived CDR1 and CDR2 are SGHVS and FQNEAQ. CDR3: CASSPLAEGGELFF. The CDR3 nucleotides are TGTGCCAGCAGCCCACTCGCCGAGGGCGGGGAGCTGTTTTTT.

Of note for this clone: The same CDR3 also results from other DNA sequences found in this sample. The chain has TRBV9 and TRBJ2-7; TRBD1 matches 8 bases. The CDR3 has 15 amino acids. V lost 0 bases to trimming and J lost 3 bases; unmatched junction nucleotides: 5. Germline CDR1 reads SGDLS; CDR2 reads YYNGEE. CDR3 loop: CASSVAGTGLYEQYF. DNA of the CDR3: TGTGCCAGCAGCGTAGCGGGGACAGGTCTCTACGAGCAGTACTTC. The whole variable domain, remainder taken from reference TRBV9 and TRBJ2-7, is DSGVTQTPKHLITATGQRVTLRCSPRSGDLSVYWYQQSLDQGLQFLIQYYNGEERAKGNILERFSAQQFPDLHSELNLSSLELGDSALYFCASSVAGTGLYEQYFGPGTRLTVT.

V gene TRBV19 combines with J gene TRBJ1-2; 7 bases are a match to TRBD1. Germline-derived CDR1 and CDR2 are LNHDA and SQIVND (reference sequence). Trimming removed 3 bases from V and 2 bases from J; junction bases left unmatched: 9. CDR3 length: 16 residues. CDR3 sequence (DNA): TGTGCCAGTAGTATGGGGTGGGACAGAGACAACTATGGCTACACCTTC. Its protein is CASSMGWDRDNYGYTF.

Details on this clone: Distinct nucleotide sequences in the sample also encode this CDR3. This chain uses TRBV6-4 with TRBJ2-1; 15 bases line up with TRBD2. This CDR3 contains 15 residues. V dropped 2 bases and J dropped 7; count of bases not matched to a gene: 0. CDR1 is MRHNA and CDR2 is SNTAGT in the germline V gene. Here the CDR3 reads CASSDGTSGGNEQFF. The DNA of the CDR3 is TGTGCCAGCAGTGACGGGACTAGCGGGGGGAATGAGCAGTTCTTC.

The rearrangement links TRBV7-9 to TRBJ1-1; 7 bases fit TRBD1. V lost 0 bases and J lost 5; bases outside the gene matches: 12. The CDR3 is 17 amino acids. The germline CDR1 and CDR2 sequences are SEHNR and FQNEAQ (reference sequence). CDR3 residues: CASSLAVEGALGTEAFF. CDR3 coding DNA: TGTGCCAGCAGCTTAGCCGTAGAGGGGGCTCTGGGAACTGAAGCTTTCTTT.

The genes are TRBV30 and TRBJ2-5, with 10 bases lining up with TRBD2. This CDR3 has 14 residues. The V and J ends lost 5 bases and 6 bases, in that order; junction bases with no gene match: 9. CDR1 is GTSNPN and CDR2 is SVGIG in the germline V gene (reference sequence). The CDR3: CAWGSLAGAKTQYF. CDR3 DNA: TGTGCCTGGGGGAGTCTAGCGGGAGCGAAGACCCAGTACTTC.

The chain combines TRBV13 with TRBJ1-3; 7 bases map to TRBD1. V shed 5 bases, J shed 8 bases, and the junction held 12 bases outside the gene matches. The germline V gene encodes CDR1 PRHDT and CDR2 FYEKMQ (reference sequence). The CDR3 consists of 15 residues. The CDR3 here is CASSPPPGGVDTIYF. The CDR3, as DNA: TGTGCCAGCAGCCCCCCGCCAGGGGGAGTGGACACCATATATTTT.

This clone was observed once. J is TRBJ2-3 and V is TRBV6-5, with D uncertain. The V end was cut by 5 bases, the J end by 0 bases, with 9 bases between. CDR1 is MNHEY, CDR2 SVGAGI, per germline. This CDR3 is built from 14 residues. The CDR3 reads CASSVLASTDTQYF. The CDR3 nucleotides read TGTGCCAGCAGTGTCCTGGCCAGCACAGATACGCAGTATTTT.

This clone was picked up a small number of times. The chain has TRBV2 and TRBJ2-3; 10 bases are shared with TRBD2. This CDR3 spans 15 amino acids. Germline V gives CDR1 SNHLY, CDR2 FYNNEI. With V trimmed by 5 bases and J by 5 bases, 7 bases remained unmatched. The CDR3: CASSSQRGGVDTQYF. The CDR3 region has the DNA TGTGCCAGCAGTAGTCAGCGGGGGGGCGTAGATACGCAGTATTTT.

The J gene is TRBJ1-2, the V gene TRBV5-8; 7 bases are a match to TRBD1. Germline loops: CDR1 SGHTS, CDR2 YDEGEE. With V trimmed by 2 bases and J by 1 base, 2 bases remained unmatched. The CDR3 covers 14 residues. This CDR3 is CASSFDRVNYGYTF. As DNA, the CDR3 is TGTGCCAGCAGCTTTGACAGGGTTAACTATGGCTACACCTTC.

This clone was seen more than once but under ten times. One end of the junction fails to match germline, which may point to a read error. The chain carries TRBV7-9 and TRBJ1-2, with 7 bases matching TRBD1. The CDR3 contains 15 residues. Germline CDR1 and CDR2: SEHNR and FQNEAQ (reference sequence). Here the CDR3 reads CSSSLQGISSNGYTF. The CDR3 nucleotides read TGTTCCAGCAGCTTACAGGGGATTTCGTCTAATGGCTACACCTTC.

V usage is TRBV20-1 and J usage is TRBJ2-7; D is undetermined. V was trimmed by 1 base and J by 7 bases, leaving 8 bases between them. The CDR3 covers 11 residues. Per germline, CDR1 DFQATT and CDR2 SNEGSKA (reference sequence). The CDR3 DNA reads TGCAGTGCTAGAGTTACTTCGGAGCAGTACTTC. This encodes CSARVTSEQYF.

The genes are TRBV5-1 and TRBJ2-7, with TRBD2 identical over 12 bases. J lost 6 bases, V lost 2 bases, and 0 bases had no gene match. Germline CDR1 is SGHRS and CDR2 is YFSETQ. The CDR3 runs 13 residues. CDR3 loop: CASSLLAGGEQYV. In DNA, the CDR3 is TGCGCCAGCAGCTTACTAGCGGGGGGCGAGCAGTACGTC.

This clone occurred a few times. An end of the junction differs from the germline gene, which may be a read error. The V gene is TRBV7-8, the J gene TRBJ2-2; D is ambiguous. Per germline, CDR1 SGHVS and CDR2 FQNEAQ. CDR3 length: 14 residues. DNA for the CDR3: TGTGCCAGCAGCTCCTCTGGTTTAGCCGGCGAGCTGTTTTTT. As protein: CASSSSGLAGELFF.

The chain joins TRBV14 to TRBJ2-3; D possibly corresponds to TRBD2 (5 bases). Germline V lookup: CDR1 SGHDN, CDR2 FVKESK. The CDR3 consists of 14 residues. Trimming shortened V by 4 bases and J by 3 bases, and 11 bases separated the two germline ends. CDR3: CASSPLAMTDTQYF. CDR3 sequence (DNA): TGTGCCAGCAGCCCCTTAGCGATGACAGATACGCAGTATTTT. The full variable domain, its missing parts supplied by reference TRBV14 and TRBJ2-3, is EAGVTQFPSHSVIEKGQTVTLRCDPISGHDNLYWYRRVMGKEIKFLLHFVKESKQDESGMPNNRFLAERTGGTYSTLKVQPAELEDSGVYFCASSPLAMTDTQYFGPGTRLTVL.